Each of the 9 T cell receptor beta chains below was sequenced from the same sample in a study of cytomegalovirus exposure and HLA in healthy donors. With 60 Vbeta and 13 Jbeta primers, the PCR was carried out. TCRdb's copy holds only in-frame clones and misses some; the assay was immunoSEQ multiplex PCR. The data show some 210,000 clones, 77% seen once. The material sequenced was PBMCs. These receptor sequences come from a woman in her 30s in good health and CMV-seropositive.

In DNA, the CDR3 is TGTGCCAGCAGCTTTTGGGGGCGCAACAATGAGCAGTTCTTC. Protein sequence: CASSFWGRNNEQFF. The chain uses TRBV5-6 and TRBJ2-1; the D gene is possibly TRBD1 (6 bases). Germline-derived CDR1 and CDR2 are SGHDT and YYEEEE. The CDR3 is 14 residues long. Trimming pared 2 bases from V and 5 bases from J, leaving 11 bases between.

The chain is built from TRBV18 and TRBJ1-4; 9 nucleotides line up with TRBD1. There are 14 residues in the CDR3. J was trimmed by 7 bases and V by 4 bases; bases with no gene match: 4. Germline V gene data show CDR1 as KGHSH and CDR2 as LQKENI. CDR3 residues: CASSRDRASEKLFF. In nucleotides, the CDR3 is TGTGCCAGCTCACGGGACAGGGCCTCTGAAAAACTGTTTTTT.

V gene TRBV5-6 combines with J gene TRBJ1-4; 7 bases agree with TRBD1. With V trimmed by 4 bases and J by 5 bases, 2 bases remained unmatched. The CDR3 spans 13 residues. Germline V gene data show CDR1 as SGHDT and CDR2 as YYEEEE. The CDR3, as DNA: TGTGCCAGCAGCCTCAGGGGGAATGAAAAACTGTTTTTT. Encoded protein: CASSLRGNEKLFF. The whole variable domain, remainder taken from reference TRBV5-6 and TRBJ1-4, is DAGVTQSPTHLIKTRGQQVTLRCSPKSGHDTVSWYQQALGQGPQFIFQYYEEEERQRGNFPDRFSGHQFPNYSSELNVNALLLGDSALYLCASSLRGNEKLFFGSGTQLSVL.

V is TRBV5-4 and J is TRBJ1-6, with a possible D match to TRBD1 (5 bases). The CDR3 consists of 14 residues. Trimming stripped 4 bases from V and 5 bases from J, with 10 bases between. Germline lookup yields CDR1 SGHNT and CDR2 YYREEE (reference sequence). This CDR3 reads CASSMKGHNSPLHF. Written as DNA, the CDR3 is TGTGCCAGCAGCATGAAGGGGCATAATTCACCCCTCCACTTT.

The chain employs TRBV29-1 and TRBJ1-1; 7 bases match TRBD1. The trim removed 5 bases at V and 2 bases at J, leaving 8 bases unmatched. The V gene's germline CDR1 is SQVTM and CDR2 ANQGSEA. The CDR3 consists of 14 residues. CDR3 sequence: CSVTPRQGNTEAFF. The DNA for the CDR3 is TGCAGCGTTACCCCCCGACAGGGTAACACTGAAGCTTTCTTT.

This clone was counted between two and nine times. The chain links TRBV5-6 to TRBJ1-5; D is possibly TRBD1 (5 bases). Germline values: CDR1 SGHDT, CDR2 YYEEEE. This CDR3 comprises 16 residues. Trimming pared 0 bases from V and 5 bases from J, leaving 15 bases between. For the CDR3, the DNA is TGTGCCAGCAGCTTGGCCGACGGATTGGGGCATCAGCCCCAGCATTTT. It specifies CASSLADGLGHQPQHF.

The CDR3 region has the DNA TGCGCCAGCAGCCAAGCTCTGGCGGCGGTTGGCTACACCTTC. Its translation is CASSQALAAVGYTF. The genes are TRBV4-1 and TRBJ1-2; D is unresolved. CDR3 length: 14 amino acids. Germline assignment: CDR1 MGHRA and CDR2 YSYEKL. The ends were cut back, 1 base at V and 7 bases at J, with 13 bases in the middle.

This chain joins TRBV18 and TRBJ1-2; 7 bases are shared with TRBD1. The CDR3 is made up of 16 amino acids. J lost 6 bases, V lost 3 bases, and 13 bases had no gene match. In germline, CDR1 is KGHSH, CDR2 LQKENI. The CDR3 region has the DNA TGTGCCAGCTCACCTGCGGGACAGATATATGTGGATGGCTACACCTTC. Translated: CASSPAGQIYVDGYTF. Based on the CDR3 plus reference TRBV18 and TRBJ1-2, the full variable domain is NAGVMQNPRHLVRRRGQEARLRCSPMKGHSHVYWYRQLPEEGLKFMVYLQKENIIDESGMPKERFSAEFPKEGPSILRIQQVVRGDSAAYFCASSPAGQIYVDGYTFGSGTRLTVV.

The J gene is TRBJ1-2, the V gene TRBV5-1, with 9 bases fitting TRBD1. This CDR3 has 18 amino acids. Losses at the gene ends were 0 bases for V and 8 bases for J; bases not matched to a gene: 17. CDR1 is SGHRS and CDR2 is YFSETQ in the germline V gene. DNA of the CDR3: TGCGCCAGCAGCTTGGGTTGGACAGGGGACCCGGTCGGGGCGGGCTACACCTTC. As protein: CASSLGWTGDPVGAGYTF.